The text below deals with one T cell receptor (beta chain). The target antigen is unknown. The data are from a study of breast tumors, draining lymph nodes, adjacent tissues. TCRdb passed the multiplex PCR reads through MiXCR, listing each CDR3 protein once. Of thousands of distinct CDR3 sequences listed, 40% to 50% were seen once; the top ten hold about 15%. Findings and limits, study-wide: Tumors had less TCR diversity than lymph nodes, more than nontumor tissue. Tumor T cell lymph node origin was a supported hypothesis, not proven. Data fit most tumor T cells coming from lymph node, expanding in tumor.

The V gene's germline CDR1 is SGHRS and CDR2 YFSETQ. The V end lost 0 bases, the J end lost 2 bases, and 8 bases lay between the germline ends. The CDR3 totals 14 residues. J is TRBJ1-1 and V is TRBV5-1, with TRBD1 as a possible D gene (6 bases). Sequences were obtained from tumor-adjacent breast tissue. The sequence came from a female donor with breast cancer. Some clones in this sample may be carry-over from other donors' samples. The CDR3 DNA sequence: TGCGCCAGCAGCTTGGAGGGGGACAACACTGAAGCTTTCTTT. Protein sequence: CASSLEGDNTEAFF. Full variable domain (remainder filled in from reference TRBV5-1 and TRBJ1-1): KAGVTQTPRYLIKTRGQQVTLSCSPISGHRSVSWYQQTPGQGLQFLFEYFSETQRNKGNFPGRFSGRQFSNSRSEMNVSTLELGDSALYLCASSLEGDNTEAFFGQGTRLTVV.